The present TCR beta chain was sequenced within a study of T cell changes during pregnancy in multiple sclerosis. The table came from immunoSEQ multiplex PCR; TCRdb's copy has only in-frame clones and leaves some out. The data hold 78,000 or so clones, with 75% to 95% observed a single time. Per the germline V gene, CDR1 is MDHEN and CDR2 is SYDVKM. V shed 4 bases and J 4 bases; nucleotides not matched to a gene: 5. There are 15 residues in the CDR3. Sequences were derived from CD4+ T cells from peripheral blood mononuclear cells, sampled before pregnancy. The TCR comes from a female donor with multiple sclerosis, enrolled in a pregnancy study. V usage is TRBV28 and J usage is TRBJ1-5, with 9 bases identical to TRBD1. CDR3 in amino acids: CASSSGTGRNQPQHF. CDR3 bases: TGTGCCAGCAGTTCGGGGACAGGGAGGAATCAGCCCCAGCATTTT.